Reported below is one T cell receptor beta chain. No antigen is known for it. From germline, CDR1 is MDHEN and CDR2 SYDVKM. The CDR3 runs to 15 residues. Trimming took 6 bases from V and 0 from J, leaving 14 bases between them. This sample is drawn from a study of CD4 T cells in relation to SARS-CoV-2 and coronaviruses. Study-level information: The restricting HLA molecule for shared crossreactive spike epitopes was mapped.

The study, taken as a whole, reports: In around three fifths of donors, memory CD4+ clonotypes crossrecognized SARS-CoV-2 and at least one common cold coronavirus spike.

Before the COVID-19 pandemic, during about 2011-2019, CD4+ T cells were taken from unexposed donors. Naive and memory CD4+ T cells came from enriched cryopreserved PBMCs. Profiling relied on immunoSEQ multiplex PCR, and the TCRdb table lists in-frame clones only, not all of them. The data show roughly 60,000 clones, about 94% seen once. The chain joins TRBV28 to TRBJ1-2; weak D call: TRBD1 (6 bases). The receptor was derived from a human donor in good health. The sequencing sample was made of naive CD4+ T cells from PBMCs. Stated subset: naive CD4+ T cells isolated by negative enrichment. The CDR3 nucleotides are TGTGCCAGCAGGATACAGGGAACTGCTAACTATGGCTACACCTTC. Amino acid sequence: CASRIQGTANYGYTF.